These 2 T cell receptor beta chains came from one sample sequenced in a study of T-cell memory formation after mild COVID-19. TCRdb called the 5' RACE reads again in MiXCR, with one record for every CDR3 protein. The sample holds a few hundred thousand distinct CDR3 sequences, roughly 15% seen once. Sequencing was performed on PBMCs or a T cell subset sorted from them (not recorded which). Source of these receptors: a man aged 18-30 years who had mild COVID-19 (a few samples of this study predate the infection). Cell type and time point are not known.

V gene TRBV12-3 or TRBV12-4 combines with J gene TRBJ2-7; 13 nucleotides line up with TRBD2. This CDR3 spans 16 amino acids. The V segment lost 4 bases and the J segment 2 bases; nucleotides outside the gene matches: 5. The CDR3 here is CASSSRLAGGTYEQYF. CDR3 nucleotides: TGTGCCAGCAGTTCCCGACTAGCGGGGGGAACCTACGAGCAGTACTTC.

As concerns this clonotype: This may be a read error, as it is one base from a much larger clone. The V call is TRBV28, the J call TRBJ2-7, with D hard to call. CDR3 size: 14 residues. Trimming pared 4 bases from V and 3 bases from J, leaving 13 bases between. CDR1 is MDHEN, CDR2 SYDVKM, per germline. The CDR3 is CASSYQWLSYEQYV. CDR3 bases: TGTGCCAGCAGTTACCAGTGGCTGAGCTACGAGCAGTACGTC.